A single sample gave rise to the 8 T cell receptor beta chains below, sequenced in a study of cytomegalovirus exposure and HLA in healthy donors. The PCR contained 60 Vbeta and 13 Jbeta primers. Assay: immunoSEQ multiplex PCR; the TCRdb copy retains only in-frame clones and omits some. The sample lists fewer than 200,000 clones, about four fifths occurring once. The sequencing input was PBMCs. The receptors derive from a man aged 40-55 years in good health and CMV-seropositive.

This sequence joins TRBV28 and TRBJ1-1, with D possibly being TRBD1 (6 bases). The CDR3 sequence is 14 residues long. CDR1 is MDHEN and CDR2 is SYDVKM in the germline V gene. Between the trimmed V and J ends, which lost 6 bases and 1 base, there was a span of 12 bases. The CDR3 region has the DNA TGTGCCAGCAGGTTAAGGGGGGGGAACACTGAAGCTTTCTTT. It codes for CASRLRGGNTEAFF.

This clone was seen a handful of times. CDR3: CASSVYGTGSSGANVLTF. Here the CDR3 DNA reads TGTGCCAGCAGCGTATATGGGACAGGGTCTTCTGGGGCCAACGTCCTGACTTTC. V and J are TRBV9 and TRBJ2-6, with 9 bases lining up with TRBD1. The length of the CDR3 is 18 residues. Germline CDR1 and CDR2: SGDLS and YYNGEE. V was pared by 1 base and J by 1 base, with 6 bases of the junction left unmatched.

The chain is built from TRBV10-2 and TRBJ2-7; TRBD2 agrees at 8 bases. V was clipped by 4 bases and J by 5 bases; unmatched bases: 7. Germline V lookup: CDR1 WSHSY, CDR2 SAAADI. The CDR3 loop spans 14 amino acids. As DNA, the CDR3 is TGCGCCAGCAGTGTCACGGGAGGGCGAAACGAGCAGTACTTC. Translating gives CASSVTGGRNEQYF.

The CDR3 loop reads CASSTGTSVDTQYF. CDR3 sequence (DNA): TGTGCCAGCAGCACCGGGACTAGCGTAGATACGCAGTATTTT. The J gene is TRBJ2-3, the V gene TRBV5-4; 10 bases line up with TRBD2. Germline V gene lookup returns CDR1 SGHNT and CDR2 YYREEE (reference sequence). This CDR3 comprises 14 residues. V was clipped by 4 bases and J by 5 bases; unmatched bases: 4.

This clone was recorded a few times. The J gene is TRBJ1-4, the V gene TRBV7-9; no clear D gene. The germline gives CDR1 SEHNR, CDR2 FQNEAQ (reference sequence). Trimming shortened V by 7 bases and J by 7 bases, and 13 bases separated the two germline ends. The CDR3 consists of 13 residues. The CDR3 protein is CASTPPQLEKLFF. For the CDR3, the DNA is TGTGCCAGCACCCCCCCTCAACTTGAAAAACTGTTTTTT.

The chain combines TRBV15 with TRBJ2-7; the D gene is possibly TRBD1 (5 bases). CDR1 and CDR2 from the germline V gene are LNHNV and YYDKDF (reference sequence). CDR3 length equals 14 residues. The V gene lost 1 base and the J gene lost 2 bases, with 9 bases spanning the gap. The CDR3 protein is CATSRGRGPYEQYF. As DNA, the CDR3 is TGTGCCACCAGCAGAGGTAGGGGTCCCTACGAGCAGTACTTC.

This clone came up a few times. This chain links TRBV5-8 with TRBJ2-2; 10 bases align to TRBD2. Germline values: CDR1 SGHTS, CDR2 YDEGEE. J gave up 1 base and V 4 bases, and 10 bases lay outside the gene matches. The CDR3 totals 18 residues. CDR3 protein: CASSNALAGAVNTGELFF. CDR3 in DNA: TGTGCCAGCAGCAACGCCCTAGCGGGGGCGGTGAACACCGGGGAGCTGTTTTTT.

The V and J genes are TRBV5-6 and TRBJ1-6; TRBD1 aligns across 7 bases. This CDR3 has 15 residues. V lost 4 bases to trimming and J lost 6 bases; unmatched junction nucleotides: 7. CDR1 and CDR2 from the germline V gene are SGHDT and YYEEEE. The CDR3 DNA reads TGTGCCAGCAGCAAACAGGGGCGAACTAATTCACCCCTCCACTTT. Its translation: CASSKQGRTNSPLHF.